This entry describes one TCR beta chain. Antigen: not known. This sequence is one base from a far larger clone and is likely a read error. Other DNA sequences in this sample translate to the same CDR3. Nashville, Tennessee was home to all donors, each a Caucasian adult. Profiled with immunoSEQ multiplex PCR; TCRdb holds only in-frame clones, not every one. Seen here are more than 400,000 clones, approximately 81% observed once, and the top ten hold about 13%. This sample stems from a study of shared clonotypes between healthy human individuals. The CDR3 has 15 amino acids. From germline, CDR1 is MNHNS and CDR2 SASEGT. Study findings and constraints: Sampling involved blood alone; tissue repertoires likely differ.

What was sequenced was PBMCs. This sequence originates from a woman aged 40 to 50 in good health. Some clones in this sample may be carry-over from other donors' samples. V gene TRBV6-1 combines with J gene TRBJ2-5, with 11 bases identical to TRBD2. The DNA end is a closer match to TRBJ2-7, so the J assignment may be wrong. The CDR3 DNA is TGTGCCAGCGAGGGAACTAGCGGGAGTTCCTACGAGCAGTACTTC. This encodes CASEGTSGSSYEQYF.